This TCR beta chain was retrieved from a study of blood T cell repertoires in COVID-19. As for the study in general: Sites across the United States, Italy and Spain contributed samples from acute and convalescent COVID-19. The cDNA or gDNA used as material had been derived from T cells, B-cell-depleted T cells, or PBMCs.

As originally analysed: Estimation of nucleated cell counts was performed using reference gene primer amplification. Measured with immunoSEQ multiplex PCR; TCRdb has only the in-frame clones, and not every one. From that table come the V and J calls and clone size; the DNA was used to work out D and trimming. The top ten hold around 9% of the sample, which has about 270,000 clones, roughly 86% seen once. J lost 6 bases, V lost 2 bases, and 5 bases had no gene match. The CDR3 consists of 15 residues. CDR1 is KGHSH and CDR2 is LQKENI in the germline V gene. The V and J genes are TRBV18 and TRBJ2-4, with 9 bases lining up with TRBD1. The sequence was obtained from a man aged 35 to 55 with active or convalescent COVID-19. Sequencing was carried out using peripheral blood. The CDR3 loop reads CASSPGGQGGNIQYF. DNA of the CDR3: TGTGCCAGCTCACCAGGGGGACAGGGAGGAAACATTCAGTACTTC.